The rows below give T cell receptor beta chains drawn from one sample of a study of glioma-infiltrating T cells after dendritic cell vaccination. Sequenced by immunoSEQ multiplex PCR; TCRdb stores in-frame clones only, minus some. Among 75,000 to 95,000 clones listed, around nine tenths were seen once. This sample comprised blood, obtained after dendritic cell vaccination. The receptors shown here come from a human donor with glioblastoma. The CDR3 runs from the conserved cysteine through the conserved F or W. The D gene is left open where the match is weak. Some rows have no size entry. The others give once, few or many, or a class for an expanded clone.

J gene: TRBJ2-5; clone size: NA; D gene: TRBD2; V gene: TRBV2; CDR3 length: 14; CDR3 protein: CASQDGGFGETQYF; CDR3 DNA: TGTGCCAGTCAAGACGGGGGGTTCGGGGAGACCCAGTACTTC
J gene: TRBJ2-3; clone size: NA; D gene: TRBD2; V gene: TRBV18; CDR3 length: 17; CDR3 protein: CASSLSPGGAVTDTQYF; CDR3 DNA: TGTGCCAGCTCACTTTCCCCGGGAGGGGCCGTTACAGATACGCAGTATTTT
J gene: TRBJ2-1; clone size: NA; D gene: TRBD2; V gene: TRBV15; CDR3 length: 16; CDR3 protein: CATSRDLGGRAREQFF; CDR3 DNA: TGTGCCACCAGCAGAGATCTGGGGGGGAGGGCCAGAGAGCAGTTCTTC
J gene: TRBJ1-5; clone size: NA; D gene: TRBD1; V gene: TRBV5-1; CDR3 length: 14; CDR3 protein: CASSLVTGDQPQHF; CDR3 DNA: TGCGCCAGCAGCTTGGTGACAGGGGATCAGCCCCAGCATTTT
J gene: TRBJ2-3; clone size: NA; D gene: TRBD2; V gene: TRBV11-2; CDR3 length: 19; CDR3 protein: CASSPLRRTSGGVPDTQYF; CDR3 DNA: TGTGCCAGCAGCCCCCTCAGGAGGACTAGCGGGGGGGTGCCAGATACGCAGTATTTT
J gene: TRBJ2-3; clone size: NA; D gene: TRBD2; V gene: TRBV6-5; CDR3 length: 15; CDR3 protein: CASNVLAGGSDTQYF; CDR3 DNA: TGTGCCAGCAACGTACTAGCGGGGGGTTCAGATACGCAGTATTTT
J gene: TRBJ2-7; clone size: NA; D gene: TRBD1; V gene: TRBV7-9; CDR3 length: 15; CDR3 protein: CASSLGTGEPYEQYF; CDR3 DNA: TGTGCCAGCAGCTTGGGGACAGGGGAACCCTACGAGCAGTACTTC
J gene: TRBJ1-1; clone size: few; D gene: NA; V gene: TRBV4-3; CDR3 length: 14; CDR3 protein: CASSQEIGDWKAFF; CDR3 DNA: TGCGCCAGCAGCCAAGAGATAGGCGACTGGAAAGCTTTCTTT
J gene: TRBJ1-6; clone size: once; D gene: TRBD1; V gene: TRBV27; CDR3 length: 15; CDR3 protein: CASSFRGRYNSPLHF; CDR3 DNA: TGTGCCAGCAGTTTTAGGGGGCGCTATAATTCACCCCTCCACTTT
J gene: TRBJ2-7; clone size: NA; D gene: NA; V gene: TRBV6-5; CDR3 length: 16; CDR3 protein: CASSYRYGQKKDEQYF; CDR3 DNA: TGTGCCAGCAGTTACCGTTACGGACAGAAGAAGGACGAGCAGTACTTC
J gene: TRBJ2-1; clone size: NA; D gene: NA; V gene: TRBV18; CDR3 length: 14; CDR3 protein: CASSSSGPMGEQFF; CDR3 DNA: TGTGCCAGCTCAAGCAGCGGACCGATGGGGGAGCAGTTCTTC
J gene: TRBJ1-1; clone size: NA; D gene: NA; V gene: TRBV28; CDR3 length: 12; CDR3 protein: CASSYRNTEAFF; CDR3 DNA: TGTGCCAGCAGTTACAGGAACACTGAAGCTTTCTTT
J gene: TRBJ2-5; clone size: NA; D gene: TRBD1; V gene: TRBV7-2; CDR3 length: 17; CDR3 protein: CASSLRYRDRGMETQYF; CDR3 DNA: TGTGCCAGCAGCTTACGGTACCGGGACAGGGGGATGGAGACCCAGTACTTC
J gene: TRBJ1-5; clone size: NA; D gene: TRBD1; V gene: TRBV10-3; CDR3 length: 16; CDR3 protein: CAISDQGGGSNQPQHF; CDR3 DNA: TGTGCCATCAGTGACCAGGGGGGCGGGAGCAATCAGCCCCAGCATTTT
J gene: TRBJ2-7; clone size: NA; D gene: TRBD1; V gene: TRBV30; CDR3 length: 13; CDR3 protein: CAWSVQGAREQYF; CDR3 DNA: TGTGCCTGGAGTGTACAGGGGGCAAGGGAGCAGTACTTC
J gene: TRBJ2-1; clone size: NA; D gene: NA; V gene: TRBV6-5; CDR3 length: 14; CDR3 protein: CASSYSGTDNEQFF; CDR3 DNA: TGTGCCAGCAGTTACTCGGGGACTGACAATGAGCAGTTCTTC
J gene: TRBJ2-7; clone size: NA; D gene: TRBD2; V gene: TRBV7-2; CDR3 length: 15; CDR3 protein: CASSYTSGGSYEQYF; CDR3 DNA: TGTGCCAGCAGCTACACTAGCGGGGGATCCTACGAGCAGTACTTC
J gene: TRBJ2-1; clone size: NA; D gene: TRBD1; V gene: TRBV14; CDR3 length: 16; CDR3 protein: CASSLIRDRNYNEQFF; CDR3 DNA: TGTGCCAGCAGCCTTATCCGGGACAGGAATTACAATGAGCAGTTCTTC
J gene: TRBJ1-1; clone size: NA; D gene: NA; V gene: TRBV30; CDR3 length: 10; CDR3 protein: CVGGDTEAFF; CDR3 DNA: TGTGTAGGGGGAGACACTGAAGCTTTCTTT
J gene: TRBJ2-7; clone size: NA; D gene: NA; V gene: TRBV23-1; CDR3 length: 15; CDR3 protein: CASSQSGRQTYEQYF; CDR3 DNA: TGCGCCAGCAGTCAATCAGGCAGACAAACCTACGAGCAGTACTTC
J gene: TRBJ2-1; clone size: few; D gene: TRBD2; V gene: TRBV6-1; CDR3 length: 11; CDR3 protein: CASSALLARLF; CDR3 DNA: TGTGCCAGCAGTGCCTTACTAGCGCGTCTCTTC
J gene: TRBJ1-5; clone size: NA; D gene: NA; V gene: TRBV12-5; CDR3 length: 18; CDR3 protein: CASALPGLSTGSNQPQHF; CDR3 DNA: TGTGCTAGTGCTCTCCCGGGACTCTCAACCGGTAGCAATCAGCCCCAGCATTTT
J gene: TRBJ2-7; clone size: NA; D gene: TRBD2; V gene: TRBV6-6; CDR3 length: 15; CDR3 protein: CASSSSGGLSYEQYF; CDR3 DNA: TGTGCCAGCAGTTCTAGCGGGGGCCTCTCCTACGAGCAGTACTTC
J gene: TRBJ2-3; clone size: NA; D gene: TRBD2; V gene: TRBV5-1; CDR3 length: 14; CDR3 protein: CASSLASGGADMYF; CDR3 DNA: TGCGCCAGCAGCTTGGCTAGCGGGGGGGCCGACATGTATTTT
J gene: TRBJ1-2; clone size: NA; D gene: TRBD1; V gene: TRBV7-2; CDR3 length: 13; CDR3 protein: CASSLVGGDGYTF; CDR3 DNA: TGTGCCAGCAGCTTAGTAGGGGGCGATGGCTACACCTTC
J gene: TRBJ1-1; clone size: NA; D gene: NA; V gene: TRBV7-8; CDR3 length: 14; CDR3 protein: CASSLAEGNTEAFF; CDR3 DNA: TGTGCCAGCAGCTTAGCGGAGGGAAACACTGAAGCTTTCTTT
J gene: TRBJ2-7; clone size: NA; D gene: NA; V gene: TRBV18; CDR3 length: 15; CDR3 protein: CASSPPSQSSYEQYF; CDR3 DNA: TGTGCCAGCTCACCACCGTCACAAAGCTCCTACGAGCAGTACTTC
J gene: TRBJ1-2; clone size: NA; D gene: NA; V gene: TRBV28; CDR3 length: 15; CDR3 protein: CASTPLEVLNYGYTF; CDR3 DNA: TGTGCCAGCACCCCATTAGAGGTCTTGAACTATGGCTACACCTTC
J gene: TRBJ2-1; clone size: NA; D gene: TRBD1; V gene: TRBV11-1; CDR3 length: 14; CDR3 protein: CASSLAQGAGEQFF; CDR3 DNA: TGTGCCAGCAGCTTAGCTCAGGGGGCAGGTGAGCAGTTCTTC
J gene: TRBJ1-5; clone size: once; D gene: NA; V gene: TRBV7-6; CDR3 length: 15; CDR3 protein: CASSLGTRYNQPQHF; CDR3 DNA: TGTGCCAGCAGCTTAGGCACGCGTTACAATCAGCCCCAGCATTTT
J gene: TRBJ2-3; clone size: NA; D gene: NA; V gene: TRBV30; CDR3 length: 11; CDR3 protein: CAWSEAGTQYF; CDR3 DNA: TGTGCCTGGAGTGAGGCGGGGACGCAGTATTTT
J gene: TRBJ1-2; clone size: NA; D gene: NA; V gene: TRBV13; CDR3 length: 13; CDR3 protein: CASSSRGTYGYTF; CDR3 DNA: TGTGCCAGCAGCTCCCGGGGGACCTATGGCTACACCTTC
J gene: TRBJ2-5; clone size: few; D gene: NA; V gene: TRBV5-1; CDR3 length: 14; CDR3 protein: CASSPGGNQETQYF; CDR3 DNA: TGCGCCAGCAGCCCTGGCGGGAACCAAGAGACCCAGTACTTC
J gene: TRBJ2-3; clone size: once; D gene: NA; V gene: TRBV10-3; CDR3 length: 14; CDR3 protein: CAISVGARTDTQYF; CDR3 DNA: TGTGCCATCAGTGTGGGGGCGCGGACAGATACGCAGTATTTT
J gene: TRBJ1-2; clone size: NA; D gene: NA; V gene: TRBV2; CDR3 length: 13; CDR3 protein: CASSVQGNYGYTF; CDR3 DNA: TGTGCCAGCAGTGTACAGGGAAACTATGGCTACACCTTC
J gene: TRBJ2-5; clone size: few; D gene: TRBD2; V gene: TRBV15; CDR3 length: 14; CDR3 protein: CATRGGGVQETQYF; CDR3 DNA: TGTGCCACCAGGGGTGGGGGGGTCCAAGAGACCCAGTACTTC
J gene: TRBJ2-5; clone size: NA; D gene: NA; V gene: TRBV15; CDR3 length: 12; CDR3 protein: CATSSPAGTQYF; CDR3 DNA: TGTGCCACCAGCAGCCCCGCCGGGACCCAGTACTTC
J gene: TRBJ2-3; clone size: NA; D gene: TRBD2; V gene: TRBV4-3; CDR3 length: 16; CDR3 protein: CASSPRLSGRSDTQYF; CDR3 DNA: TGCGCCAGCAGCCCCCGTCTGAGCGGGAGATCAGATACGCAGTATTTT
J gene: TRBJ1-2; clone size: NA; D gene: NA; V gene: TRBV4-1; CDR3 length: 14; CDR3 protein: CASSQPRDSYGYTF; CDR3 DNA: TGCGCCAGCAGCCAACCCCGGGATTCCTATGGCTACACCTTC
J gene: TRBJ2-3; clone size: NA; D gene: TRBD2; V gene: TRBV4-1; CDR3 length: 18; CDR3 protein: CASSQEAAGLAGGNTQYF; CDR3 DNA: TGCGCCAGCAGCCAAGAAGCAGCGGGACTAGCGGGGGGGAATACGCAGTATTTT
J gene: TRBJ2-1; clone size: NA; D gene: TRBD1; V gene: TRBV18; CDR3 length: 14; CDR3 protein: CASSPVGQGDEQFF; CDR3 DNA: TGTGCCAGCTCACCCGTGGGACAGGGGGATGAGCAGTTCTTC